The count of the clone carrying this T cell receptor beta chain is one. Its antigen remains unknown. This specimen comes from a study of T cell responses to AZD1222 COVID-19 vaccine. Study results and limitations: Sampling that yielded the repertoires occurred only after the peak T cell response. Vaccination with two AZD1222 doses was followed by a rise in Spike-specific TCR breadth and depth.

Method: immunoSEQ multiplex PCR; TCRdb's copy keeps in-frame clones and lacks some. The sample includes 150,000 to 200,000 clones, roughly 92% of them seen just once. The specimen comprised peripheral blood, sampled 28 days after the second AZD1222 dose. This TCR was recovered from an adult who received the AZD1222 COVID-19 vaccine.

Here the CDR3 DNA reads TGTGCCAGTAGTATAGGGTCCGGGGAGCTGTTTTTT. It specifies CASSIGSGELFF. V is TRBV19 and J is TRBJ2-2; D gene uncertain. The germline V and J ends were trimmed by 1 base and 6 bases, with 3 bases remaining between them. Germline V gene data show CDR1 as LNHDA and CDR2 as SQIVND (reference sequence). This CDR3 contains 12 residues.